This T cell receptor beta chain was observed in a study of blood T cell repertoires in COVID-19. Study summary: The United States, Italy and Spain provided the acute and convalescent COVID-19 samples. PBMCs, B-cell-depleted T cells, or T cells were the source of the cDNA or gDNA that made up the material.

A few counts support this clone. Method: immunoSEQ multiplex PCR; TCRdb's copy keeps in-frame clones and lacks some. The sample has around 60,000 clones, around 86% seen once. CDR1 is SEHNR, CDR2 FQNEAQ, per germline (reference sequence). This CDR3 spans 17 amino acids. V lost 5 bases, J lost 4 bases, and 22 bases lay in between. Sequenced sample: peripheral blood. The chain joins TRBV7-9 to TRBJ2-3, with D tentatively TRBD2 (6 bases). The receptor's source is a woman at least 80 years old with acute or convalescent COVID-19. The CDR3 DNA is TGTGCCAGCAGCCGCAATGGGCGGGGAATGTTCGCAGATACGCAGTATTTT. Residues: CASSRNGRGMFADTQYF.